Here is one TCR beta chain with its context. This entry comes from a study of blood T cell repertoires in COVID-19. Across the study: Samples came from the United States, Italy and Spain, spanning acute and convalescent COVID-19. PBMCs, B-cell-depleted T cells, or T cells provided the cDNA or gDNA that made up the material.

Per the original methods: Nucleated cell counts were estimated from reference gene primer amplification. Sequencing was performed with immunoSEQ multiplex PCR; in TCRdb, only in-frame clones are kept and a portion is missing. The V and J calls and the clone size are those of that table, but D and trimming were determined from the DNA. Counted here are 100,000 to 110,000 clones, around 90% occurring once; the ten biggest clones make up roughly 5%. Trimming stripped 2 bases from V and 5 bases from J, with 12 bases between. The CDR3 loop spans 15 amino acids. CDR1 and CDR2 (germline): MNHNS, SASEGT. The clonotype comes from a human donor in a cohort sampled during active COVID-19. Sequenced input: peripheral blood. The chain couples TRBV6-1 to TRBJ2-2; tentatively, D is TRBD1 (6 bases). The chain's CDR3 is CASSESVGATGELFF. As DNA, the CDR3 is TGTGCCAGCAGTGAATCGGTGGGGGCGACCGGGGAGCTGTTTTTT.